A selection of T cell receptor beta chains follows, all from one sample in a study of blood T cell repertoires in COVID-19. Clones were sequenced by immunoSEQ multiplex PCR, and TCRdb holds only the in-frame ones, with some missing. The sample has 200,000 to 250,000 clones, approximately 78% seen once; the top ten hold less than 3.5%. What was sequenced was peripheral blood. The receptor set was obtained from a woman between 18 and 29 years old with acute or convalescent COVID-19. Both conserved end residues are part of each CDR3. Each record gives: V gene, clone size, D gene, J gene, CDR3 DNA, CDR3 protein. The D gene is left open where the match is weak. Expanded clones are given a class, and other clones once, few, many or no size at all.

TRBV4-3,NA,TRBD1,TRBJ1-6,TGCGCCAGCAGCCAAGCTAGTACAGGGGGTTCACCCCTCCACTTT,CASSQASTGGSPLHF
TRBV6-5,NA,NA,TRBJ1-3,TGTGCCAGCAGTTACTTTCAGGGGTACTCTGGAAACACCATATATTTT,CASSYFQGYSGNTIYF
TRBV7-8,NA,TRBD1,TRBJ1-5,TGTGCCAGCAGCAGACAGGGGGCGGGTAGCGGCAATCAGCCCCAGCATTTT,CASSRQGAGSGNQPQHF
TRBV19,few,NA,TRBJ1-2,TGTGCCAGTAGTATAGCAGGAAACTATGGCTACACCTTC,CASSIAGNYGYTF
TRBV29-1,once,TRBD1,TRBJ2-1,TGCAGCGTTGAAACTCACCGGGACAGGGGCTCGAGTGAGCAGTTCTTC,CSVETHRDRGSSEQFF
TRBV19,NA,TRBD1,TRBJ1-5,TGTGCCAGTAAGACAGGGACCCACAATCAGCCCCAGCATTTT,CASKTGTHNQPQHF
TRBV29-1,NA,TRBD1,TRBJ2-2,TGCAGCGTTGAAGGTCAGGGGGCGAACACCGGGGAGCTGTTTTTT,CSVEGQGANTGELFF
TRBV6-5,NA,NA,TRBJ1-5,TGTGCCAGCAGTTCCCAGGGGAAGGGCAATCAGCCCCAGCATTTT,CASSSQGKGNQPQHF
TRBV4-1,NA,NA,TRBJ2-7,TGCGCCAGCAGCCAAGATTCCTCGGGGTACGAGCAGTACTTC,CASSQDSSGYEQYF
TRBV30,NA,NA,TRBJ1-5,TGTGCCTGGAGCCCGACCCGGGAGGCTCAGCCCCAGCATTTT,CAWSPTREAQPQHF
TRBV28,NA,NA,TRBJ2-7,TGTGCCAGCAGTTTGGGGGCCTTGTCCTACGAGCAGTACTTC,CASSLGALSYEQYF
TRBV5-1,NA,NA,TRBJ2-3,TGCGCCAGCAGCTTGGAAGGGGCTAGCACAGATACGCAGTATTTT,CASSLEGASTDTQYF
TRBV18,NA,TRBD1,TRBJ1-1,TGTGCCAGCTCAAGACAGGGAGTGAACACTGAAGCTTTCTTT,CASSRQGVNTEAFF
TRBV29-1,NA,TRBD1,TRBJ1-2,TGCAGCGTTGGACAGGGAGTGGGGGGCTATGGCTACACCTTC,CSVGQGVGGYGYTF
TRBV3-1/TRBV3-2,NA,TRBD1,TRBJ2-7,TGTGCCAGCAGCCTCGGGACAGGGTGGTACGAGCAGTACTTC,CASSLGTGWYEQYF
TRBV7-2,NA,TRBD1,TRBJ1-2,TGTGCCAGCAGCCTCGGACAGGGCAACTATGGCTACACCTTC,CASSLGQGNYGYTF
TRBV19,once,NA,TRBJ2-7,TGTGCCAGTAGTATCGGCCAGGCGATAAACGAGCAGTACTTC,CASSIGQAINEQYF
TRBV6-5,few,NA,TRBJ2-5,TGTGCCAGCAGGGGAGCGAGGAAAGAGACCCAGTACTTC,CASRGARKETQYF
TRBV19,NA,NA,TRBJ1-5,TGTGCCAGTAGTAGGCGGGCGCGGGTCAGCAATCAGCCCCAGCATTTT,CASSRRARVSNQPQHF
TRBV7-2,few,TRBD1,TRBJ1-2,TGTGCCAGCAGCTTAGGGGGACAGGCGTATGGCTACACCTTC,CASSLGGQAYGYTF
TRBV15,once,NA,TRBJ1-1,TGTGCCACCAGCCCTCGTAAACTGCCGAACACTGAAGCTTTCTTT,CATSPRKLPNTEAFF
TRBV9,NA,NA,TRBJ1-1,TGTGCCAGCAGCGGTACCCAGTCACAAAGCGTGGCTTTCTTT,CASSGTQSQSVAFF
TRBV10-2,NA,NA,TRBJ2-7,TGCGCCAGCAGTGACTTGTTTAGCGAGAGGGAAGACTACGAGCAGTACTTC,CASSDLFSEREDYEQYF
TRBV20-1,once,TRBD2,TRBJ2-7,TGCAGTGCTAGTGGGCTAGCGGGAGTAGCGACCGACTACGAGCAGTACTTC,CSASGLAGVATDYEQYF
TRBV6-4,NA,NA,TRBJ1-5,TGTGCCAGCAGTGAGAACGGCCGGCGGGTAGGCAATCAGCCCCAGCATTTT,CASSENGRRVGNQPQHF
TRBV10-3,once,NA,TRBJ1-2,TGTGCCACCCGGGACAACGAAAGGGGCTACACCTTC,CATRDNERGYTF
TRBV29-1,NA,NA,TRBJ1-1,TGCAGCGCAGACCTGTCAGGTTTAACTGAAGCTTTCTTT,CSADLSGLTEAFF
TRBV30,NA,TRBD1,TRBJ1-1,TGTGCCACAGGGGTGATGAACACTGAAGCTTTCTTT,CATGVMNTEAFF
TRBV28,NA,TRBD2,TRBJ2-1,TGTGCCAGCAGTCCCTTGGGGGGTCTAGCGGGAGACAATGAGCAGTTCTTC,CASSPLGGLAGDNEQFF
TRBV29-1,NA,TRBD2,TRBJ2-2,TGCAGCGTTGGGTTAAGCGGGAGGGTTGGCACCGGGGAGCTGTTTTTT,CSVGLSGRVGTGELFF
TRBV28,once,NA,TRBJ2-7,TGTGCCAGCACCCTCGGCTCCTACGAGCAGTACTTC,CASTLGSYEQYF
TRBV30,once,TRBD1,TRBJ2-2,TGTGCCTGGAGGACAGGGCGAAACGGCGGGGAGCTGTTTTTT,CAWRTGRNGGELFF
TRBV30,NA,NA,TRBJ2-7,TGTGCCTGGAGTGTACTAGTCGAGCAGTACTTC,CAWSVLVEQYF
TRBV10-1,NA,TRBD1,TRBJ2-1,TGCGCCAGCAGACTGCTTCGAGACAGGGGAGAGAACAATGAGCAGTTCTTC,CASRLLRDRGENNEQFF
TRBV5-1,once,TRBD2,TRBJ2-5,TGCGCCAGCAGCTTTATAGCGGGAGCAGAGACCCAGTACTTC,CASSFIAGAETQYF
TRBV5-1,once,NA,TRBJ1-4,TGCGCCAGTAATGAAGGGGCAACTAATGAAAAACTGTTTTTT,CASNEGATNEKLFF
TRBV19,few,NA,TRBJ1-5,TGTGCCAGTAGTCCACAGGTCAATCAGCCCCAGCATTTT,CASSPQVNQPQHF
TRBV12-1,NA,NA,TRBJ2-7,TGTGCCAGCAGCGTATTTGGTCGTAAGGGGGTTACCTACGAGCAGTACTTC,CASSVFGRKGVTYEQYF
TRBV9,few,TRBD2,TRBJ2-1,TGTGCCAGCAGCGACCCACTAGCGGGAGGGCCCTACAATGAGCAGTTCTTC,CASSDPLAGGPYNEQFF
TRBV7-9,NA,NA,TRBJ2-6,TGTGCCAGCAGCGGGCGACGCTCTGGGGCCAACGTCCTGACTTTC,CASSGRRSGANVLTF
TRBV30,NA,NA,TRBJ1-1,TGTGCCTGGAGTGTGGGACTGATGAACACTGAAGCTTTCTTT,CAWSVGLMNTEAFF
TRBV18,NA,NA,TRBJ2-7,TGTGCCAGCTCACCACTTCCTGTCGGGAGTTCCTACGAGCAGTACTTC,CASSPLPVGSSYEQYF